This paragraph reports one T cell receptor (beta chain). Antigen: not known. This entry belongs to a study of cytomegalovirus exposure and HLA in healthy donors. The study's findings and limits: While the bulk of TCR sequences proved rare, some public TCRs turned up in many donors. The finding came from a later analysis; first-cohort TCR clusters tended to co-occur in the roughly 110 validation repertoires. In vitro testing confirmed a few CMV-associated chains as specific for CMV antigens.

Germline V gene sequence: CDR1 DFQATT, CDR2 SNEGSKA (reference sequence). This CDR3 spans 11 amino acids. The V end lost 3 bases, the J end lost 8 bases, and 10 bases lay between the germline ends. Method: immunoSEQ multiplex PCR; TCRdb's copy keeps in-frame clones and lacks some. The sample shows over 200,000 clones, approximately 80% of them seen only once. These donors were members of the approximately 120-subject validation cohort, a group separate from the roughly 670-subject first cohort. V gene TRBV20-1 combines with J gene TRBJ1-1; unclear D gene. The sample taken for sequencing was PBMCs. The sequence was collected from a woman aged 25 to 39 in good health and CMV-seropositive. The CDR3 DNA sequence: TGCAGTGCTAGTTCGCAGAAGGAAGCTTTCTTT. It encodes CSASSQKEAFF.